The 28 T cell receptor beta chains below come from one sample, sequenced in a study of T cell repertoires in cytomegalovirus infection. TCRdb re-derived calls from the reads in MiXCR, one entry per CDR3 protein. The sample holds 200,000 to 250,000 distinct CDR3 sequences; under 25% are singletons and the top ten take roughly 20%. Sample: CD8+ T cells from PBMCs. All receptors derive from a human donor in good health (CMV status not recorded). Some clones in this sample may be carry-over from other donors' samples.

This clonotype has only a few counts. The chain uses TRBV19 and TRBJ1-1, with D unresolved. Germline V lookup: CDR1 LNHDA, CDR2 SQIVND (reference sequence). CDR3 size: 10 residues. The V end lost 4 bases, the J end lost 8 bases, and 5 bases lay between the germline ends. CDR3 coding DNA: TGTGCCAGTAGTAACGGGGAAGCTTTCTTT. Translated: CASSNGEAFF. The full variable domain, in which reference TRBV19 and TRBJ1-1 provide the parts outside the CDR3, is DGGITQSPKYLFRKEGQNVTLSCEQNLNHDAMYWYRQDPGQGLRLIYYSQIVNDFQKGDIAEGYSVSREKKESFPLTVTSAQKNPTAFYLCASSNGEAFFGQGTRLTVV.

This chain joins TRBV2 and TRBJ1-6; a weak D match, TRBD1 (5 bases). V dropped 6 bases and J dropped 0 bases, with 12 bases sitting between them. From germline, CDR1 is SNHLY and CDR2 FYNNEI. The CDR3 runs to 16 residues. The CDR3 spells CASSWDPSSYNSPLHF. For the CDR3, the DNA is TGTGCCAGCAGCTGGGACCCGAGCTCCTATAATTCACCCCTCCACTTT.

The V and J genes are TRBV2 and TRBJ1-1; 9 nucleotides align to TRBD1. CDR1 is SNHLY and CDR2 is FYNNEI in the germline V gene. V was clipped by 6 bases and J by 0 bases; unmatched bases: 5. The CDR3 consists of 15 residues. The CDR3 is CASRGTGSMNTEAFF. The DNA for the CDR3 is TGTGCCAGCAGAGGGACAGGGTCAATGAACACTGAAGCTTTCTTT.

This rearrangement joins TRBV29-1 to TRBJ1-2, with D maybe TRBD1 (6 bases). Germline-derived CDR1 and CDR2 are SQVTM and ANQGSEA. Trimming took 4 bases from V and 2 from J, leaving 11 bases between them. The CDR3 is 13 residues long. DNA of the CDR3: TGCAGCGTTGTGGACAGCGGGAACTATGGCTACACCTTC. The encoded protein is CSVVDSGNYGYTF.

This chain uses TRBV12-5 with TRBJ1-5; 7 nucleotides match TRBD1. This CDR3 region has 12 residues. CDR1 and CDR2 (germline): LGHNT, FRNRAP. V shed 4 bases, J shed 16 bases, and the junction held 10 bases outside the gene matches. CDR3 bases: TGTGCTAGTGGTTCCTGGGACAGTTTAATCCATTTT. This sequence encodes CASGSWDSLIHF.

This clonotype was counted only a few times. V is TRBV28 and J is TRBJ1-6, with no clear D. The CDR3 runs 12 residues. The V and J ends lost 6 bases and 7 bases respectively, with 7 bases between them. Germline assignment: CDR1 MDHEN and CDR2 SYDVKM. The CDR3 protein is CASSPDNSPLHF. The DNA for the CDR3 is TGTGCCAGCAGCCCCGACAATTCACCCCTCCACTTT.

The J gene is TRBJ2-3, the V gene TRBV20-1, with TRBD1 matching 7 bases. V gave up 6 bases and J gave up 3 bases; unmatched junction bases: 0. Germline lookup yields CDR1 DFQATT and CDR2 SNEGSKA (reference sequence). The CDR3 length is 11 residues. CDR3 DNA sequence: TGCAGTGCCAGGGGGACAGATACGCAGTATTTT. Translation: CSARGTDTQYF.

The J gene is TRBJ1-1, the V gene TRBV5-1, with TRBD1 matching 9 bases. The CDR3 consists of 17 residues. The germline V gene has CDR1 SGHRS and CDR2 YFSETQ. Trimming took 4 bases from V and 3 from J; bases not matched to a gene: 13. CDR3 sequence reads: CASSHRDRANLYTEAFF. The CDR3 coding sequence is TGCGCCAGCAGCCACCGGGACAGGGCCAATCTCTACACTGAAGCTTTCTTT.

This sequence joins TRBV7-4 and TRBJ2-7, with 7 positions matching TRBD2. The junction had 9 bases not matched to a gene; V was cut back by 8 bases and J by 5 bases. This CDR3 spans 13 amino acids. CDR1 and CDR2 (germline): SGHVT, SQSDAQ. CDR3: CASSLAELHEQYF. CDR3 nucleotide sequence: TGTGCCAGCTCTCTAGCGGAGCTCCACGAGCAGTACTTC.

The chain uses TRBV24-1 and TRBJ2-5; 13 bases are a match to TRBD2. CDR1 and CDR2 from the germline V gene are KGHDR and SFDVKD. CDR3 length: 13 amino acids. V dropped 9 bases and J dropped 3; count of bases not matched to a gene: 0. CDR3 protein: CATGLAGEETQYF. The CDR3, as DNA: TGTGCCACCGGACTAGCGGGGGAAGAGACCCAGTACTTC.

The table lists this clonotype with a few counts. The J gene is TRBJ1-5, the V gene TRBV15; TRBD1 aligns across 10 bases. With V trimmed by 5 bases and J by 7 bases, 8 bases remained unmatched. The CDR3 loop spans 15 amino acids. In germline, CDR1 is LNHNV, CDR2 YYDKDF (reference sequence). CDR3: CATSSTGQGRQPQHF. DNA for the CDR3: TGTGCCACCAGCTCTACGGGACAGGGGAGGCAGCCCCAGCATTTT.

The J gene is TRBJ2-7, the V gene TRBV27; the D is unclear. Germline V gene sequence: CDR1 MNHEY, CDR2 SMNVEV (reference sequence). V gave up 3 bases and J gave up 6 bases, with 12 bases separating them. This CDR3 spans 13 amino acids. CDR3 in amino acids: CASSFVPEREQYF. CDR3 in DNA: TGTGCCAGCAGTTTTGTTCCCGAACGCGAGCAGTACTTC.

This clonotype was recorded at least ten times. The chain combines TRBV7-6 with TRBJ2-2; 12 bases match TRBD2. The CDR3 is 18 amino acids. The germline V gene encodes CDR1 SGHVS and CDR2 FNYEAQ. The trim removed 4 bases at V and 3 bases at J, leaving 9 bases unmatched. The CDR3 DNA sequence: TGTGCCAGCAGCTACTGGACTAGCGGGGACGGGTACACCGGGGAGCTGTTTTTT. Encoded protein: CASSYWTSGDGYTGELFF.

This clonotype was recorded at least ten times. The rearrangement links TRBV7-6 to TRBJ2-5; perhaps TRBD1 as D (5 bases). The CDR3 loop spans 13 amino acids. The V end lost 5 bases, the J end lost 5 bases, and 12 bases lay between the germline ends. The germline CDR1 and CDR2 sequences are SGHVS and FNYEAQ. The CDR3 DNA reads as TGTGCCAGCAGCCAAACAGGCTCGGAGACCCAGTACTTC. Translation: CASSQTGSETQYF.

The chain is built from TRBV28 and TRBJ2-5, with TRBD2 matching over 7 bases. Losses at the gene ends were 3 bases for V and 9 bases for J; bases not matched to a gene: 10. The CDR3 has 14 amino acids. Germline loops: CDR1 MDHEN, CDR2 SYDVKM. For the CDR3, the DNA is TGTGCCAGCAGTTTGACGGGGGGTCGGGCGGCCCAGTACTTC. Its protein product is CASSLTGGRAAQYF.

The rearrangement uses TRBV28 and TRBJ1-2; weak D call: TRBD1 (5 bases). CDR1 is MDHEN and CDR2 is SYDVKM in the germline V gene. The CDR3 has 17 amino acids. Trimming removed 4 bases at V and 4 bases at J, with 22 bases between. CDR3 DNA sequence: TGTGCCAGCAGTTATAATGGGGGGGAACTCTCCTCCTATGGCTACACCTTC. Translated: CASSYNGGELSSYGYTF.

The rearrangement uses TRBV11-2 and TRBJ2-3; D possibly matches TRBD1 or TRBD2 (6 bases each). CDR1 is SGHAT, CDR2 FQNNGV, per germline. The CDR3 sequence is 15 residues long. Trimming took off 0 bases at V and 5 bases at J, with 12 bases between the two ends. The CDR3 nucleotides are TGTGCCAGCAGCTTAGACTGGGGGGCCCTAGATACGCAGTATTTT. Its protein is CASSLDWGALDTQYF.

This clonotype was counted many times. The rearrangement joins TRBV12-3 or TRBV12-4 to TRBJ2-5, with unresolved D. V was pared by 4 bases and J by 4 bases, with 13 bases between. The CDR3 loop spans 14 amino acids. The CDR3 sequence: CASSSILGGETQYF. The CDR3 DNA is TGTGCCAGCAGTTCAATCCTGGGCGGAGAGACCCAGTACTTC.

This clonotype occurred many times. The chain uses TRBV12-3 or TRBV12-4 and TRBJ2-7, with TRBD1 identical over 8 bases. J gave up 2 bases and V 3 bases, and 6 bases lay outside the gene matches. CDR3 length: 15 residues. The CDR3: CASSLSDRDAYEQYF. The CDR3, as DNA: TGTGCCAGCAGTTTGTCGGACAGGGATGCCTACGAGCAGTACTTC.

At least ten counts were recorded for this clonotype. A much larger clone lies a single base off, so this may be a read error. V usage is TRBV5-4 and J usage is TRBJ2-2; no reliable D call. The CDR3 is made up of 13 amino acids. The V gene lost 0 bases and the J gene lost 5 bases, with 5 bases spanning the gap. Germline V lookup: CDR1 SGHNT, CDR2 YYREEE (reference sequence). Written as DNA, the CDR3 is TGTGCCAGCAGCTTGGAGGAGACCGGGGAGCTGTTTTTT. Translating it yields CASSLEETGELFF.

This clonotype was seen only a few times. The chain has TRBV5-5 and TRBJ2-5; D might be TRBD2 (7 bases). Germline CDR1 and CDR2: SGHKS and YYEKEE (reference sequence). V dropped 4 bases and J dropped 5 bases, with 12 bases sitting between them. There are 13 residues in the CDR3. This CDR3 reads CASSPRGGETQYF. The CDR3 nucleotides read TGTGCCAGCAGCCCAAGGGGGGGGGAGACCCAGTACTTC.

This clonotype was recorded at least ten times. This chain connects TRBV28 to TRBJ2-5; tentatively, D is TRBD1 or TRBD2 (5 bases each). Trimming took 7 bases from V and 4 from J, leaving 16 bases between them. CDR3 length equals 14 residues. Germline CDR1 MDHEN, CDR2 SYDVKM. The CDR3 nucleotides read TGTGCCAGCATGCCGTTGGGGGTACCAGAGACCCAGTACTTC. It codes for CASMPLGVPETQYF. The variable domain in full, with the rest retrieved from reference TRBV28 and TRBJ2-5, is DVKVTQSSRYLVKRTGEKVFLECVQDMDHENMFWYRQDPGLGLRLIYFSYDVKMKEKGDIPEGYSVSREKKERFSLILESASTNQTSMYLCASMPLGVPETQYFGPGTRLLVL.

In its sample, this clonotype was seen a few times. This chain links TRBV6-1 with TRBJ2-1; 11 nucleotides align to TRBD1. The CDR3 consists of 15 residues. J was trimmed by 7 bases and V by 3 bases; bases with no gene match: 5. CDR1 is MNHNS and CDR2 is SASEGT in the germline V gene. In DNA form, the CDR3 reads TGTGCCAGCAGTGAGACGGACAGGGGGCTTAATGAGCAGTTCTTC. The encoded protein is CASSETDRGLNEQFF.

CDR3 region: CASSPDGSTEAFF. The DNA for the CDR3 is TGTGCCAGCAGTCCCGATGGTTCCACTGAAGCTTTCTTT. The chain combines TRBV28 with TRBJ1-1; D is ambiguous. The CDR3 contains 13 residues. The V gene lost 5 bases and the J gene lost 4 bases, with 11 bases spanning the gap. The germline gives CDR1 MDHEN, CDR2 SYDVKM.

CDR3 loop: CSAREGTGLPYEQYF. Here the CDR3 DNA reads TGCAGTGCTAGAGAAGGGACAGGGCTTCCCTACGAGCAGTACTTC. V is TRBV20-1 and J is TRBJ2-7; 9 bases agree with TRBD1. There are 15 residues in the CDR3. J gave up 2 bases and V 0 bases, and 5 bases lay outside the gene matches. CDR1 DFQATT and CDR2 SNEGSKA come from the germline V gene (reference sequence).

The V gene is TRBV3-1, the J gene TRBJ2-3, with D hard to call. The CDR3 loop spans 16 amino acids. Between the trimmed V and J ends, which lost 7 bases and 2 bases, there was a span of 19 bases. The germline CDR1 and CDR2 sequences are LGHDT and YNNKEL (reference sequence). The CDR3 coding sequence is TGTGCCAGCACCCCCAAGGCAGGAATGTTCACAGATACGCAGTATTTT. Translation gives CASTPKAGMFTDTQYF.

This clonotype was found many times. J is TRBJ1-2 and V is TRBV27; D unresolved. The CDR3 spans 13 residues. Trimming shortened V by 7 bases and J by 7 bases, and 16 bases separated the two germline ends. Germline V gene lookup returns CDR1 MNHEY and CDR2 SMNVEV (reference sequence). The CDR3 DNA is TGTGCCAGCAAGAGCATCGATTATCGTGGCTACACCTTC. Its translation is CASKSIDYRGYTF.

This clonotype was seen ten or more times. The chain has TRBV5-4 and TRBJ2-4; D gene unclear. The length of the CDR3 is 13 residues. Trimming shortened V by 1 base and J by 7 bases, and 9 bases separated the two germline ends. CDR1 is SGHNT and CDR2 is YYREEE in the germline V gene (reference sequence). DNA for the CDR3: TGTGCCAGCAGCTTGTCAGACTCGAACATTCAGTACTTC. It encodes CASSLSDSNIQYF.